The clone carrying this T cell receptor beta chain is labeled as hyperexpanded (1% or more). Sequencing was performed with immunoSEQ multiplex PCR; in TCRdb, only in-frame clones are kept and a portion is missing. The table has some 15,000 clones, about 77% seen once. The CDR3 extends over 16 amino acids. Germline CDR1 is MNHEY and CDR2 is SMNVEV (reference sequence). V was clipped by 5 bases and J by 1 base; unmatched bases: 5. Blood draws occurred at baseline, cycle 4 day 1, and cycle 7 day 1. This specimen comes from a study of OX40 agonist ivuxolimab in advanced cancers. This receptor was identified in an adult with an advanced solid tumor such as melanoma, head and neck, liver or kidney cancer. The material sequenced was CD4+ or CD8+ T cells sorted from blood, taken in a trial of the OX40 agonist ivuxolimab. This chain connects TRBV27 to TRBJ2-5; 12 nucleotides align to TRBD2. The DNA for the CDR3 is TGTGCCAGCAGTGAAGGACTAGCGGGGCTCCAAGAGACCCAGTACTTC. It is translated as CASSEGLAGLQETQYF.